A selection of T cell receptor beta chains follows, all from one sample in a study of CD8 T cells in ankylosing spondylitis. TCRdb ran MiXCR on the 5' RACE reads and lists one entry per CDR3 protein. The sample includes 200,000 to 300,000 distinct CDR3 sequences, roughly 25% of them seen just once. Material for sequencing was blood, either unsorted or a sorted T cell fraction (not recorded which). The receptors originated from a male donor with ankylosing spondylitis or in good health (not recorded which). Both conserved end residues are part of each CDR3. The D gene is left open where the match is weak. Not all rows give a size; the values are once, few, many and, for expanded clones, a class.

13	many	TRBJ1-1	TRBV3-1	NA	CASSQQGSTEAFF	TGTGCCAGCAGCCAACAGGGGAGCACTGAAGCTTTCTTT
13	NA	TRBJ1-2	TRBV5-6	NA	CASSIGVGYGYTF	TGTGCCAGCAGCATCGGGGTGGGCTATGGCTACACCTTC
12	few	TRBJ2-3	TRBV29-1	NA	CSVATSTDTQYF	TGCAGCGTTGCCACAAGCACAGATACGCAGTATTTT
17	NA	TRBJ2-1	TRBV20-1	TRBD2	CSARHLRGIDAYNEQFF	TGCAGTGCTCGCCACCTGCGGGGGATTGACGCCTACAATGAGCAGTTCTTC
13	NA	TRBJ2-5	TRBV20-1	TRBD1	CSATYRGQETQYF	TGCAGTGCTACCTACAGGGGACAAGAGACCCAGTACTTC
16	NA	TRBJ2-3	TRBV13	NA	CASSRTGQLGTDTQYF	TGTGCCAGCAGCCGAACGGGACAACTGGGCACAGATACGCAGTATTTT
14	few	TRBJ1-3	TRBV2	NA	CASRPARVGNTIYF	TGTGCCAGCAGACCCGCCAGGGTTGGAAACACCATATATTTT
13	many	TRBJ1-5	TRBV24-1	TRBD1	CATRDRDNQPQHF	TGTGCCACAAGGGACAGGGACAATCAGCCCCAGCATTTT
14	few	TRBJ1-5	TRBV12-3/TRBV12-4	NA	CASSLVMEGQPQHF	TGTGCCAGCAGTTTAGTGATGGAAGGGCAGCCCCAGCATTTT
15	many	TRBJ2-2	TRBV9	NA	CASSVVGRNTGELFF	TGTGCCAGCAGCGTCGTCGGCAGGAACACCGGGGAGCTGTTTTTT
13	few	TRBJ1-2	TRBV10-3	TRBD1	CATWDSPLNGYTF	TGTGCCACCTGGGACAGCCCGCTGAATGGCTACACCTTC
14	many	TRBJ1-5	TRBV12-3/TRBV12-4	NA	CASSLRRGNQPQHF	TGTGCCAGCAGTTTAAGGCGGGGCAATCAGCCCCAGCATTTT
16	many	TRBJ2-3	TRBV20-1	TRBD2	CSATEGRAGSTDTQYF	TGCAGTGCCACGGAGGGGAGGGCGGGGAGCACAGATACGCAGTATTTT
15	few	TRBJ2-1	TRBV20-1	TRBD1	CSARVGTGGYNEQFF	TGCAGTGCTAGAGTAGGGACAGGGGGCTACAATGAGCAGTTCTTC
16	many	TRBJ2-2	TRBV20-1	NA	CSATNARGKNTGELFF	TGCAGTGCTACCAATGCGCGGGGAAAGAACACCGGGGAGCTGTTTTTT
17	NA	TRBJ2-7	TRBV30	TRBD1	CAWSKSGTMDRAYEQYF	TGTGCCTGGAGCAAATCAGGGACAATGGACAGGGCCTACGAGCAGTACTTC
15	many	TRBJ1-1	TRBV14	NA	CASSQALGGAAEAFF	TGTGCCAGCAGCCAAGCCCTAGGGGGGGCGGCTGAAGCTTTCTTT
18	many	TRBJ2-5	TRBV20-1	NA	CSARDLGTRRAWQETQYF	TGCAGTGCTAGAGATCTTGGGACACGCCGGGCGTGGCAAGAGACCCAGTACTTC
16	NA	TRBJ1-5	TRBV10-3	TRBD1	CAISEGTGLGNQPQHF	TGTGCCATCAGTGAGGGGACAGGGTTGGGCAATCAGCCCCAGCATTTT
13	few	TRBJ2-7	TRBV12-3/TRBV12-4	TRBD1	CASLRQGDFEQYF	TGTGCCAGCCTCAGACAGGGGGACTTCGAGCAGTACTTC
14	NA	TRBJ2-7	TRBV7-9	NA	CASSLSRETYEQYF	TGTGCCAGCAGCTTAAGCAGGGAGACGTACGAGCAGTACTTC
13	few	TRBJ1-1	TRBV20-1	NA	CSAHPRGGTEAFF	TGCAGTGCACACCCAAGGGGGGGCACTGAAGCTTTCTTT